The 31 T cell receptor beta chains reported below all come from one sample, sequenced in a study of naive and memory T cell subsets. The study's findings and limits: Especially in CD8 cells, naive repertoires contained a few larger clonotypes, possibly CD45RA-re-expressing memory cells.

No antigen has been identified for these receptors. An equimolar mix of two oligonucleotides served as the beta constant-region primer for TRBC1 and TRBC2. Ligated cDNA was amplified by four rounds of PCR with nested alpha and beta constant-region primers and SP2. TCRdb reanalysed the UMI-ligation and nested PCR reads using MiXCR and keeps one entry per CDR3 protein. The table includes roughly 100,000 distinct CDR3 sequences, about 11% detected once. Sequencing input: naive CD4+ T cells from blood. The receptor set was obtained from a human donor in good health.

The chain links TRBV7-2 to TRBJ2-7; a possible D gene is TRBD1 (6 bases). This CDR3 has 16 residues. Trimming removed 5 bases from V and 4 bases from J, with 21 bases in between. CDR1 is SGHTA and CDR2 is FQGNSA in the germline V gene. The CDR3 region has the DNA TGTGCCAGCAGCCCTCAGCGTGGCAGGGGCCTATACGAGCAGTACTTC. It codes for CASSPQRGRGLYEQYF.

This clonotype was observed a handful of times. The chain couples TRBV20-1 to TRBJ2-2; no firm D call. Germline V CDR1 and CDR2: DFQATT, SNEGSKA (reference sequence). The CDR3 spans 13 residues. Trimming took off 2 bases at V and 2 bases at J, with 6 bases between the two ends. CDR3 sequence: CSARTPNTGELFF. CDR3 coding DNA: TGCAGTGCTAGAACCCCCAACACCGGGGAGCTGTTTTTT.

This clonotype came up a few times. The rearrangement uses TRBV6-2 or TRBV6-3 and TRBJ1-5, with 8 bases matching TRBD1. The CDR3 totals 15 residues. V lost 6 bases to trimming and J lost 4 bases; unmatched junction nucleotides: 8. Germline V gene sequence: CDR1 MNHEY, CDR2 SVGEGT. The CDR3 DNA is TGTGCCAGCAGCTCCACAGGGGGATTGAATCAGCCCCAGCATTTT. Its protein is CASSSTGGLNQPQHF.

This chain uses TRBV29-1 with TRBJ1-1; D is unclear. The germline V gene encodes CDR1 SQVTM and CDR2 ANQGSEA. The CDR3 covers 16 residues. CDR3 amino acids: CSASYPPSRPLSEAFF. In nucleotides, the CDR3 is TGCAGTGCATCCTATCCTCCCTCCAGGCCCCTATCTGAAGCTTTCTTT.

There are many counts of this clonotype. V gene TRBV20-1 combines with J gene TRBJ2-3; 12 bases agree with TRBD2. The CDR3 is 18 amino acids. Germline V gene lookup returns CDR1 DFQATT and CDR2 SNEGSKA (reference sequence). The V segment lost 6 bases and the J segment 4 bases; nucleotides outside the gene matches: 17. This CDR3 reads CSAPATSGGLRPPDTQYF. The CDR3 bases are TGCAGTGCCCCGGCGACTAGCGGGGGACTCCGCCCCCCAGATACGCAGTATTTT.

The chain is built from TRBV18 and TRBJ1-5, with a tentative D call TRBD1 (5 bases). The CDR3 has 15 amino acids. The germline CDR1 and CDR2 sequences are KGHSH and LQKENI. Trimming removed 3 bases from V and 0 bases from J, with 9 bases in between. CDR3: CASSPQGHSNQPQHF. DNA for the CDR3: TGTGCCAGCTCACCCCAGGGCCATAGCAATCAGCCCCAGCATTTT.

This chain uses TRBV4-2 with TRBJ2-7, with TRBD2 identical over 10 bases. From germline, CDR1 is LGHNA and CDR2 YNFKEQ. V gave up 1 base and J gave up 7 bases; unmatched junction bases: 13. The CDR3 extends over 17 amino acids. The DNA of the CDR3 is TGTGCCAGCAGCCAAGTCAGCCAAGCGGGAGGGCCTGGTGAGCAGTACTTC. Its protein is CASSQVSQAGGPGEQYF.

The chain employs TRBV20-1 and TRBJ1-6; D remains ambiguous. The length of the CDR3 is 13 residues. Trimming cost V 3 bases and J 0 bases, with 3 bases left between them. Germline V gene lookup returns CDR1 DFQATT and CDR2 SNEGSKA (reference sequence). CDR3: CSARSSYNSPLHF. CDR3 nucleotide sequence: TGCAGTGCTAGGAGCTCCTATAATTCACCCCTCCACTTT.

This clonotype was counted many times. The chain recombines TRBV7-2 with TRBJ2-4; TRBD1 matches 7 bases. This CDR3 is built from 15 residues. The J segment lost 6 bases and the V segment lost 3 bases, leaving 8 bases of the junction unmatched. The germline V gene encodes CDR1 SGHTA and CDR2 FQGNSA. The CDR3 reads CASSFTDRSLNIQYF. In DNA form, the CDR3 reads TGTGCCAGCAGCTTCACGGACAGGTCACTAAACATTCAGTACTTC. Full variable domain (remainder filled in from reference TRBV7-2 and TRBJ2-4): GAGVSQSPSNKVTEKGKDVELRCDPISGHTALYWYRQSLGQGLEFLIYFQGNSAPDKSGLPSDRFSAERTGGSVSTLTIQRTQQEDSAVYLCASSFTDRSLNIQYFGAGTRLSVL.

This clonotype was seen ten or more times. The chain uses TRBV2 and TRBJ2-7; D call uncertain. This CDR3 is 15 amino acids long. V was cut by 3 bases and J by 4 bases, with 16 bases left in between. CDR1 and CDR2 (germline): SNHLY, FYNNEI. CDR3: CASSDSGLVLYEQYF. Here the CDR3 DNA reads TGTGCCAGCAGTGACTCCGGGCTAGTGTTATACGAGCAGTACTTC.

This clonotype was counted a few times. The rearrangement links TRBV4-3 to TRBJ1-2; D is possibly TRBD1 (6 bases). V was pared by 0 bases and J by 4 bases, with 12 bases between. Germline V gene sequence: CDR1 LGHNA, CDR2 YSLEER. The CDR3 is 15 amino acids. The CDR3 coding sequence is TGCGCCAGCAGCCAAGACCTAGGGGGAAGCTATGGCTACACCTTC. This encodes CASSQDLGGSYGYTF.

The V and J genes are TRBV4-2 and TRBJ1-1; D gene ambiguous. Germline V CDR1 and CDR2: LGHNA, YNFKEQ. The ends were cut back, 3 bases at V and 0 bases at J, with 8 bases in the middle. There are 14 residues in the CDR3. As DNA, the CDR3 is TGTGCCAGCAGCCACGGCCAGTTGAACACTGAAGCTTTCTTT. As protein: CASSHGQLNTEAFF.

This clonotype came up many times. This rearrangement joins TRBV11-2 to TRBJ1-1; D is undetermined. The V end was cut by 1 base, the J end by 4 bases, with 10 bases between. This CDR3 contains 14 residues. The germline V gene encodes CDR1 SGHAT and CDR2 FQNNGV. The chain's CDR3 is CASSLVPGGTEAFF. As DNA, the CDR3 is TGTGCCAGCAGCTTAGTTCCTGGCGGCACTGAAGCTTTCTTT.

This clonotype showed up many times. The chain links TRBV7-9 to TRBJ2-4; D perhaps matches TRBD2 (6 bases). The ends were cut back, 0 bases at V and 8 bases at J, with 11 bases in the middle. CDR3 length: 14 amino acids. Germline lookup yields CDR1 SEHNR and CDR2 FQNEAQ (reference sequence). In nucleotides, the CDR3 is TGTGCCAGCAGCTTAGCCGGGGGTCTGGACATTCAGTACTTC. This sequence encodes CASSLAGGLDIQYF.

This clonotype has only a few counts. The rearrangement uses TRBV20-1 and TRBJ2-7; 8 bases are a match to TRBD1. The V segment lost 0 bases and the J segment 2 bases; nucleotides outside the gene matches: 6. There are 15 residues in the CDR3. CDR1 and CDR2 (germline): DFQATT, SNEGSKA (reference sequence). CDR3 protein: CSARDRDRLPYEQYF. CDR3 DNA sequence: TGCAGTGCTAGAGACCGGGACAGGTTACCCTACGAGCAGTACTTC.

The V gene is TRBV12-3 or TRBV12-4, the J gene TRBJ1-1; unclear D gene. Trimming pared 3 bases from V and 0 bases from J, leaving 11 bases between. The CDR3 totals 15 residues. Here the CDR3 DNA reads TGTGCCAGCAGTTTTAGACCGCCTATGAACACTGAAGCTTTCTTT. Its translation is CASSFRPPMNTEAFF.

This chain links TRBV4-3 with TRBJ2-3; 13 nucleotides line up with TRBD2. The junction had 30 bases not matched to a gene; V was cut back by 4 bases and J by 11 bases. CDR1 LGHNA and CDR2 YSLEER come from the germline V gene. The CDR3 is 22 amino acids. The CDR3 sequence: CASSRDRVLAGGPQDRRGRQYF. CDR3 nucleotides: TGCGCCAGCAGCCGCGACAGGGTACTAGCGGGAGGGCCCCAAGACCGGCGGGGTCGGCAGTATTTT.

This clonotype appeared many times. The J gene is TRBJ2-3, the V gene TRBV29-1, with 8 positions matching TRBD1. Looked up from germline, CDR1 is SQVTM and CDR2 is ANQGSEA. The CDR3 covers 14 residues. The V and J ends lost 4 bases and 0 bases, in that order; junction bases with no gene match: 3. The CDR3 DNA reads TGCAGCGTTGGAAGGACAGGGAGCACAGATACGCAGTATTTT. Translated, it gives CSVGRTGSTDTQYF.

This clonotype was seen once. In DNA form, the CDR3 reads TGCGCCAGCAGCTTGGACGGCCTTGCAACTAATGAAAAACTGTTTTTT. Translated: CASSLDGLATNEKLFF. The rearrangement links TRBV5-1 to TRBJ1-4; no definite D call. Germline V gives CDR1 SGHRS, CDR2 YFSETQ. The V end lost 0 bases, the J end lost 0 bases, and 9 bases lay between the germline ends. The CDR3 extends over 16 amino acids.

The chain recombines TRBV7-9 with TRBJ1-5; D is unclear. V lost 0 bases and J lost 3, with 9 bases in between. This CDR3 has 15 amino acids. Germline CDR1 is SEHNR and CDR2 is FQNEAQ (reference sequence). The CDR3 sequence is CASSLATGANQPQHF. CDR3 nucleotide sequence: TGTGCCAGCAGCTTAGCAACGGGAGCCAATCAGCCCCAGCATTTT.

This clonotype has just a few counts. This CDR3 reads CAWDPGRTSFGANVLTF. CDR3 DNA sequence: TGTGCCTGGGACCCGGGACGGACTTCTTTTGGGGCCAACGTCCTGACTTTC. V is TRBV30 and J is TRBJ2-6; D may correspond to TRBD1 or TRBD2 (5 bases each). This CDR3 is 17 amino acids long. The V gene's germline CDR1 is GTSNPN and CDR2 SVGIG (reference sequence). The V end lost 5 bases, the J end lost 3 bases, and 20 bases lay between the germline ends.

This clonotype was seen a handful of times. The rearrangement joins TRBV7-2 to TRBJ1-1, with a tentative D call TRBD1 (5 bases). Germline V gene data show CDR1 as SGHTA and CDR2 as FQGNSA. Trimming removed 2 bases at V and 4 bases at J, with 23 bases between. The CDR3 runs 18 residues. The CDR3 spells CASSLRFQGKREGTEAFF. In DNA, the CDR3 is TGTGCCAGCAGCTTAAGGTTCCAGGGCAAGAGGGAAGGCACTGAAGCTTTCTTT.

This clonotype was seen only a few times. The genes are TRBV5-1 and TRBJ2-7, with 8 positions matching TRBD1. From germline, CDR1 is SGHRS and CDR2 YFSETQ. Trimming at V came to 4 bases and at J to 2 bases, leaving 8 bases not matched to a gene. The CDR3 runs to 15 residues. The CDR3 region is CASSATGGNTYEQYF. In DNA, the CDR3 is TGCGCCAGCAGCGCAACAGGGGGTAATACCTACGAGCAGTACTTC.

This clonotype was seen a few times. The chain has TRBV7-2 and TRBJ2-2, with D perhaps TRBD1 (6 bases). This CDR3 contains 16 residues. Germline CDR1 is SGHTA and CDR2 is FQGNSA. Trimming removed 4 bases at V and 4 bases at J, with 16 bases between. The CDR3 sequence is CASSSLTGWGTGELFF. CDR3 DNA sequence: TGTGCCAGCAGCTCTCTCACAGGGTGGGGCACCGGGGAGCTGTTTTTT. The full variable domain, with the rest looked up from reference TRBV7-2 and TRBJ2-2, is GAGVSQSPSNKVTEKGKDVELRCDPISGHTALYWYRQSLGQGLEFLIYFQGNSAPDKSGLPSDRFSAERTGGSVSTLTIQRTQQEDSAVYLCASSSLTGWGTGELFFGEGSRLTVL.

The genes are TRBV5-6 and TRBJ1-2; D is unresolved. CDR3 length: 13 amino acids. Germline CDR1 and CDR2: SGHDT and YYEEEE. V lost 3 bases, J lost 2 bases, and 8 bases lay in between. The CDR3 loop reads CASSSVDNYGYTF. The CDR3 bases are TGTGCCAGCAGCTCCGTCGACAACTATGGCTACACCTTC.

This clonotype was seen once. The V call is TRBV28, the J call TRBJ1-5, with TRBD1 as a possible D gene (5 bases). The ends were cut back, 2 bases at V and 2 bases at J, with 7 bases in the middle. Germline assignment: CDR1 MDHEN and CDR2 SYDVKM. This CDR3 is 14 amino acids long. CDR3 DNA sequence: TGTGCCAGCAGTTTAAGGGGACGCAATCAGCCCCAGCATTTT. Translated: CASSLRGRNQPQHF.

J is TRBJ2-5 and V is TRBV11-2; D gene ambiguous. Germline CDR1 is SGHAT and CDR2 is FQNNGV. V gave up 4 bases and J gave up 2 bases, with 17 bases separating them. The CDR3 runs 16 residues. The CDR3 bases are TGTGCCAGCAGCTCCCGTAAGGTCGCTGTACAAGAGACCCAGTACTTC. The encoded protein is CASSSRKVAVQETQYF.

This clonotype showed up many times. This chain uses TRBV28 with TRBJ2-1; D gene ambiguous. Trimming stripped 3 bases from V and 0 bases from J, with 9 bases between. This CDR3 comprises 15 residues. Germline CDR1 reads MDHEN; CDR2 reads SYDVKM. DNA for the CDR3: TGTGCCAGCAGTTTGGTTCAGAGCTCCTACAATGAGCAGTTCTTC. Protein: CASSLVQSSYNEQFF.

This chain connects TRBV5-1 to TRBJ2-2, with TRBD2 matching 9 bases. The CDR3 contains 17 residues. The V gene's germline CDR1 is SGHRS and CDR2 YFSETQ. Losses at the gene ends were 4 bases for V and 4 bases for J; bases not matched to a gene: 11. The CDR3: CASSPDLLAGLTGELFF. In DNA form, the CDR3 reads TGCGCCAGCAGCCCGGACCTCCTAGCGGGGCTCACCGGGGAGCTGTTTTTT.

This clonotype has at least ten counts. This rearrangement joins TRBV5-4 to TRBJ2-1, with D perhaps TRBD1 (5 bases). The CDR3 sequence is 12 residues long. With 0 bases removed from V and 12 bases from J, the gap between germline ends came to 10 bases. Per germline, CDR1 SGHNT and CDR2 YYREEE (reference sequence). This chain's CDR3 is CASSLEGLGQFF. As DNA, the CDR3 is TGTGCCAGCAGCTTGGAGGGGTTGGGGCAGTTCTTC.

V is TRBV5-1 and J is TRBJ1-2; TRBD1 agrees at 9 bases. Germline assignment: CDR1 SGHRS and CDR2 YFSETQ. V shed 2 bases, J shed 8 bases, and the junction held 7 bases outside the gene matches. The CDR3 covers 14 residues. Here the CDR3 reads CASSLPTGGGGYTF. CDR3 in DNA: TGCGCCAGCAGCTTACCCACAGGGGGCGGAGGCTACACCTTC.